Included here is one TCR beta chain sequence, with context. The table came from immunoSEQ multiplex PCR; TCRdb's copy has only in-frame clones and leaves some out. Altogether tens of thousands of clones are present, around 84% being singletons, with the ten largest covering approximately 12%. The data originate from a study of blood T cell repertoires in COVID-19. Study-level background: There were acute and convalescent COVID-19 samples, and they came from the United States, Italy and Spain.

The source is a human donor in a cohort sampled during active COVID-19. Sequencing input: peripheral blood.

Here the CDR3 DNA reads TGTGCCAGTACCTTAAACCAGGGAAGTAATGAAAAACTGTTTTTT. Protein: CASTLNQGSNEKLFF. The V and J genes are TRBV19 and TRBJ1-4, with D perhaps matching TRBD1 (5 bases). The CDR3 covers 15 residues. V lost 7 bases and J 4 bases, leaving 16 bases between the germline ends. The V gene's germline CDR1 is LNHDA and CDR2 SQIVND (reference sequence).